This note documents a single T cell receptor (beta chain) sequence. Its antigen remains unidentified. It has no much larger one-base neighbor in the sample; base qualities were not kept. These data belong to a study of memory CD8 T cells in hepatitis C reinfection (TCRdb year 2017). Study-level background: Among the donors, a few cleared two back-to-back HCV infections on their own, whereas two got rid of a primary infection but ended up chronically infected after reinfection. The study tracked the TCR beta repertoire of virus-specific CD8 T cells longitudinally across an HCV reinfection episode in several donors. In the reinfection study, participants who had resolved a prior HCV infection were followed every 3 months. Pre-reinfection samples were obtained between 55 and 20 weeks before detection of reinfection. HCV reinfection was defined as a positive HCV RNA test following two negative tests taken at least 60 days apart. Between about 2008 and 2012, five reinfection cases with stored pre-reinfection samples were identified. What the study reported, not specific to this receptor: Because only four or five donors were included, definitive conclusions about public clonotypes linked to secondary clearance were beyond the reach of the study.

Library generation was performed with the immunoSEQ multiplex PCR assay. Genomic DNA was extracted from sorted cells, and the TCR beta V, D and J regions were sequenced by Adaptive Biotechnologies' automated high-throughput method. A two-step, bias-controlled multiplex PCR was used to amplify CDR3 regions. Amplified TCR beta libraries were sequenced on an Illumina instrument. The paper's data handling went like this. Demultiplexed reads were processed to reduce amplification and sequencing bias, and the IMGT database was used to assign CDR3 sequences to gene families. ImmunoSEQ software version 2.0 was used to analyze repertoire data. Out-of-frame sequences and sequences containing stop codons in the CDR3 were removed from the clonotype lists. Clonotypes with a frequency below 0.01% were excluded because such clonotypes corresponded to less than one cell. To get richness, observed richness was divided by input cell number, while evenness came from dividing Shannon entropy by log observed richness. To measure repertoire diversity and how similar the repertoire was between time points, Simpson diversity and Morisita-Horn overlap indices were applied. Clonotypes were categorized as dominant (>1%), sub-dominant (0.5-0.99%), low abundance (0.1-0.49%) or lowest abundance (<0.1%). A germline index was calculated as total CDR3 length minus total nucleotide additions, divided by total CDR3 length. As stored in TCRdb, this immuneACCESS dataset retains in-frame rearrangements with V and J assigned. A fraction of the clones does not appear; measured against another copy, unresolved V genes explain less than half of the discrepancy, and the remainder lacks a known reason. That table supplies the V and J calls and clone size; D and trimming were determined from the DNA. In this sample the table shows over 45,000 clones, around nine tenths of which occur a single time. Clones ranked in the top ten supply roughly 1% of the sample.

Unmatched junction bases come to 8, with V trimmed by 2 bases and J by 4 bases. The CDR3 sequence holds 16 residues, the cysteine and phenylalanine included. The sequence is cut down to CDR3 DNA, 48 bases in frame from base 1. The germline V gene provides CDR1 SGHVS and CDR2 FQNEAQ. The time point label for this specimen denotes: pre-reinfection, 55 to 20 weeks before reinfection detection. Sorted cells were sequenced directly ex vivo, with no in vitro expansion before TCR sequencing. The donors were people who inject drugs and were enrolled in the Montreal Acute Hepatitis C Cohort Study (HEPCO) in Canada. As controls, total naive CD8 T cells were sorted as viable CD3+ CD8+ CD45RO- cells from two donors at all three reinfection time points. Before sorting, cryopreserved peripheral blood mononuclear cells were thawed and used as the source for purifying CD8 T cells. Negative selection with the MACS CD8+ T cell Isolation Kit was used to enrich CD8 T cells. Cells were sorted on a BD FACSAria II sorter running FACSDiva software, and FlowJo was used to analyze the data.

This TCR was recovered from a man in his late teens or twenties with hepatitis C virus infection. Recombination linked TRBV7-8 to TRBJ2-1; 7 central bases correspond to TRBD1. The material sequenced was naive CD8+ T cells sorted from blood. According to the study, the label for this sample's cell subset or site signals: total naive CD8+CD45RO- T cells. The CDR3 here reads CASSLLGGLSYNEQFF. The DNA sequence is TGTGCCAGCAGCTTATTAGGGGGCCTTTCTTACAATGAGCAGTTCTTC.